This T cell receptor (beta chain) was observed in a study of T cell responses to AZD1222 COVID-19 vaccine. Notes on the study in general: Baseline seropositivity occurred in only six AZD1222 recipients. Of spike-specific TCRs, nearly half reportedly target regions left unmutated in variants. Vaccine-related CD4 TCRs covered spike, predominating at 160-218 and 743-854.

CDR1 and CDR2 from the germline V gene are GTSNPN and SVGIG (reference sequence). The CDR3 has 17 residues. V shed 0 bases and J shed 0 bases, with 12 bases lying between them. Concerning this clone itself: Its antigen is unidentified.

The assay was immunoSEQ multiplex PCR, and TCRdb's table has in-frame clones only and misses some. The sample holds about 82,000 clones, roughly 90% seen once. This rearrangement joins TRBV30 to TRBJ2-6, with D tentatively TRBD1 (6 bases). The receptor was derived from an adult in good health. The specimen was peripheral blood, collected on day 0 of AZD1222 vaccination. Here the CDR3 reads CAWSVTGSLSGANVLTF. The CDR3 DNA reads TGTGCCTGGAGTGTGACAGGCTCCCTCTCTGGGGCCAACGTCCTGACTTTC. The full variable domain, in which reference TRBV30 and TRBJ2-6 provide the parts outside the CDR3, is SQTIHQWPATLVQPVGSPLSLECTVEGTSNPNLYWYRQAAGRGLQLLFYSVGIGQISSEVPQNLSASRPQDRQFILSSKKLLLSDSGFYLCAWSVTGSLSGANVLTFGAGSRLTVL.